Described below is a single TCR beta chain sequence and its context. These data come from a study of blood T cells in healthy people across ages. Primed by a sample-barcoded 5' primer and a J-beta primer mix, a second PCR proceeded for 7 to 11 cycles. TCRdb fed the 5' RACE reads into MiXCR, producing one record per CDR3 protein. The sample records 550,000 to 600,000 distinct CDR3 sequences, less than 60% being singletons. Germline V gene sequence: CDR1 KGHSY, CDR2 FQNENV. The CDR3 is 11 residues long. V was trimmed by 5 bases and J by 8 bases, leaving 6 bases between them. The rearrangement joins TRBV16 to TRBJ1-4; D gene unclear. The sample comprised blood. The sequence was collected from a man older than 75 in good health. The CDR3 sequence: CASSREEKLFF. The DNA of the CDR3 is TGTGCCAGCAGCAGGGAGGAAAAACTGTTTTTT.